One and the same sample provided the 2 T cell receptor beta chains below, sequenced in a study of monozygotic twins with inflammatory bowel disease. Using the 5' RACE reads, TCRdb records one entry per CDR3 protein without DNA. Its table records more than 300,000 distinct CDR3 sequences. Sequencing was done on a sample of blood. These receptors originate from a human donor with ulcerative colitis or Crohn's disease, or a healthy co-twin of an affected twin (not recorded which).

The chain combines TRBV3-1 with TRBJ2-7. The CDR3 contains 14 residues. Germline lookup yields CDR1 LGHDT and CDR2 YNNKEL (reference sequence). The CDR3 is CASSQEGFSYEQYF.

The V gene is TRBV6-1, the J gene TRBJ2-2; the D call of TRBD1 rests on TCRdb alone, since no DNA is present to check it. The length of the CDR3 is 14 residues. Germline-derived CDR1 and CDR2 are MNHNS and SASEGT. The CDR3 loop reads CASSGGANTGELFF.